A single sample gave rise to the 30 T cell receptor beta chains below, sequenced in a study of T cells in Graves' hyperthyroidism and ophthalmopathy. Using RNA transcripts as the source, TCR beta CDR3 regions were amplified. An initial round of RT-PCR targeting the TCR CDR3 relied on the HTBI primer set. TCRdb re-analysed the multiplex PCR reads in MiXCR, keeping a single row per CDR3 protein. The sample lists about 770,000 distinct CDR3 sequences; about 19% were seen once. The sample comprised blood. The origin of the receptors is a woman between 50 and 59 years old with Graves' hyperthyroidism that later progressed to Graves' ophthalmopathy.

The chain uses TRBV6-1 and TRBJ1-5; D call uncertain. The CDR3 is 16 residues long. CDR1 and CDR2 (germline): MNHNS, SASEGT. The V end was cut by 3 bases, the J end by 2 bases, with 14 bases between. DNA for the CDR3: TGTGCCAGCAGTGAGTCTCGGCCCTCGGGCAATCAGCCCCAGCATTTT. Translating gives CASSESRPSGNQPQHF.

The chain recombines TRBV2 with TRBJ2-2; 13 bases line up with TRBD2. The CDR3 extends over 18 amino acids. The germline gives CDR1 SNHLY, CDR2 FYNNEI. Unmatched junction bases numbered 13, after V lost 6 bases and J lost 6 bases. CDR3 in amino acids: CASRFTSGGAWVAGELFF. In DNA, the CDR3 is TGTGCCAGCAGGTTCACTAGCGGGGGGGCCTGGGTGGCCGGGGAGCTGTTTTTT.

The chain recombines TRBV13 with TRBJ2-1; tentatively, D is TRBD1 (6 bases). V was clipped by 5 bases and J by 3 bases, with 14 bases between them. CDR1 is PRHDT, CDR2 FYEKMQ, per germline (reference sequence). CDR3 size: 15 residues. The DNA of the CDR3 is TGTGCCAGCAGCCAACTCGGGACATACTACAATGAGCAGTTCTTC. It encodes CASSQLGTYYNEQFF.

The chain is built from TRBV27 and TRBJ1-2; D uncertain. The length of the CDR3 is 13 residues. Trimming left V 4 bases short and J 5 bases short, with 11 bases between. The germline V gene has CDR1 MNHEY and CDR2 SMNVEV (reference sequence). The CDR3: CASSSRFGYGYTF. CDR3 nucleotides: TGTGCCAGCAGTTCCCGGTTCGGGTATGGCTACACCTTC.

This clonotype has just a few counts. At one end, the junction sequence differs from germline, possibly due to a read error. J is TRBJ1-4 and V is TRBV7-7, with D possibly being TRBD1 (6 bases). The germline V gene encodes CDR1 SSHAT and CDR2 FNYEAQ (reference sequence). CDR3 size: 15 residues. This chain's CDR3 is CASSTTRDNNEKLFF. The CDR3 DNA sequence: TGTGCTAGCAGCACGACCCGGGACAATAACGAAAAACTGTTTTTT.

This clonotype has ten or more counts. The V and J genes are TRBV7-9 and TRBJ2-3; D uncertain. CDR1 SEHNR and CDR2 FQNEAQ come from the germline V gene (reference sequence). The germline V and J ends were trimmed by 4 bases and 0 bases, with 5 bases remaining between them. CDR3 length equals 13 residues. CDR3 DNA: TGTGCCAGCAGCTCCTGGAGCACAGATACGCAGTATTTT. It is translated as CASSSWSTDTQYF.

V gene TRBV20-1 combines with J gene TRBJ1-1, with D unresolved. V lost 6 bases and J lost 7, with 18 bases in between. This CDR3 contains 13 residues. Germline CDR1 reads DFQATT; CDR2 reads SNEGSKA (reference sequence). CDR3 nucleotide sequence: TGCAGTGCCCCCCACGAGGGTCGGGTTGAAGCTTTCTTT. Its translation is CSAPHEGRVEAFF.

The table lists this clonotype with many counts. The junction does not match germline at one end; this may be a read error. The CDR3 DNA follows: TGTGCCGGCAGTGAAGGGCAGGGGAATTACAATGAGCAGTTCTTC. It codes for CAGSEGQGNYNEQFF. The chain carries TRBV2 and TRBJ2-1, with D possibly TRBD1 on 6 matching bases. The germline V gene has CDR1 SNHLY and CDR2 FYNNEI. This CDR3 region has 15 residues.

In the case of this clonotype: This may be a read error: a much more frequent sequence differs by one nucleotide. CDR3 region: CVSSEIRQSYEQYF. The CDR3 region has the DNA TGTGTCAGCAGTGAAATCAGGCAGTCCTACGAGCAGTACTTC. The V and J genes are TRBV2 and TRBJ2-7, with unresolved D. The germline V gene has CDR1 SNHLY and CDR2 FYNNEI. The CDR3 consists of 14 residues.

The V call is TRBV7-9, the J call TRBJ2-7; the D gene is possibly TRBD2 (6 bases). Germline V gene lookup returns CDR1 SEHNR and CDR2 FQNEAQ (reference sequence). This CDR3 spans 15 amino acids. V lost 4 bases and J lost 1, with 14 bases in between. Written as DNA, the CDR3 is TGTGCCAGCAGCTCAAAACTAGGAGGGTCCTACGAGCAGTACTTC. It codes for CASSSKLGGSYEQYF. The whole variable domain, remainder taken from reference TRBV7-9 and TRBJ2-7, is DTGVSQNPRHKITKRGQNVTFRCDPISEHNRLYWYRQTLGQGPEFLTYFQNEAQLEKSRLLSDRFSAERPKGSFSTLEIQRTEQGDSAMYLCASSSKLGGSYEQYFGPGTRLTVT.

The chain recombines TRBV20-1 with TRBJ2-3; 9 bases line up with TRBD2. The CDR3 has 15 residues. Germline assignment: CDR1 DFQATT and CDR2 SNEGSKA (reference sequence). Germline trimming cut 3 bases from V and 6 bases from J; bases unmatched to any gene: 10. CDR3 residues: CSASASGEAGDTQYF. The CDR3 nucleotides are TGCAGTGCTAGCGCTAGCGGGGAGGCCGGGGATACGCAGTATTTT.

This clonotype was counted a single time. The chain has TRBV29-1 and TRBJ2-7; D is unresolved. The CDR3 is 11 residues long. V was shortened by 6 bases and J by 7 bases, with 13 bases between the two germline ends. In germline, CDR1 is SQVTM, CDR2 ANQGSEA. The CDR3 DNA reads TGCAGCGTCGCGACCGTGCGGGAGCAGTACTTC. Translating it yields CSVATVREQYF.

This clonotype was detected many times. The rearrangement joins TRBV27 to TRBJ1-6; D not resolved. The CDR3 spans 17 residues. Germline CDR1 MNHEY, CDR2 SMNVEV (reference sequence). Trimming removed 4 bases from V and 8 bases from J, with 21 bases in between. CDR3 region: CASSSPRSTDSYSPLHF. The CDR3 coding sequence is TGTGCCAGCAGTTCCCCCCGATCGACGGATAGCTATTCACCCCTCCACTTT.

This clonotype was counted at least ten times. The chain combines TRBV20-1 with TRBJ2-5; 8 bases map to TRBD2. The CDR3 length is 15 residues. Per germline, CDR1 DFQATT and CDR2 SNEGSKA (reference sequence). V lost 3 bases and J lost 3; bases outside the gene matches: 9. Here the CDR3 reads CSASTLAGLEETQYF. The CDR3 DNA reads as TGCAGTGCTAGTACCTTAGCGGGGCTCGAAGAGACCCAGTACTTC.

This clonotype was recorded many times. The CDR3 here is CASSNARLGYGYTF. The CDR3 DNA sequence: TGTGCCAGCAGTAACGCCCGATTAGGGTATGGCTACACCTTC. This sequence joins TRBV27 and TRBJ1-2; D unclear. Germline CDR1 reads MNHEY; CDR2 reads SMNVEV (reference sequence). Trimming took off 5 bases at V and 5 bases at J, with 15 bases between the two ends. The CDR3 covers 14 residues.

This clonotype was recorded at least ten times. This rearrangement joins TRBV6-1 to TRBJ1-2, with 8 bases identical to TRBD1. Germline trimming cut 0 bases from V and 2 bases from J; bases unmatched to any gene: 5. The CDR3 contains 16 residues. Germline V gene sequence: CDR1 MNHNS, CDR2 SASEGT. The DNA of the CDR3 is TGTGCCAGCAGTGAAGCTTTGACAGGGGCCAACTATGGCTACACCTTC. As protein: CASSEALTGANYGYTF.

The V gene is TRBV19, the J gene TRBJ1-5; D gene unclear. V was clipped by 5 bases and J by 1 base, with 12 bases between them. Germline-derived CDR1 and CDR2 are LNHDA and SQIVND (reference sequence). This CDR3 is 15 amino acids long. CDR3 sequence (DNA): TGTGCCAGTAGTTCCGGGCCGGGGAGCAATCAGCCCCAGCATTTT. Translation gives CASSSGPGSNQPQHF.

The chain employs TRBV19 and TRBJ1-1, with D unresolved. The CDR3 runs to 15 residues. Trimming shortened V by 1 base and J by 6 bases, and 15 bases separated the two germline ends. The V gene's germline CDR1 is LNHDA and CDR2 SQIVND (reference sequence). The CDR3 loop is CASSIGHDLGAEAFF. As DNA, the CDR3 is TGTGCCAGTAGTATAGGTCACGACCTCGGGGCTGAAGCTTTCTTT.

The chain couples TRBV20-1 to TRBJ1-5, with D unresolved. The CDR3 runs 15 residues. CDR1 is DFQATT, CDR2 SNEGSKA, per germline (reference sequence). The ends were cut back, 2 bases at V and 3 bases at J, with 14 bases in the middle. DNA for the CDR3: TGCAGTGCTAGAAGCATCCGGGATCCCAATCAGCCCCAGCATTTT. Translating gives CSARSIRDPNQPQHF.

Concerning this clonotype itself: Just one base apart from a much larger clone, this may be a read error. The J gene is TRBJ1-1, the V gene TRBV2; D is unresolved. Germline V gene lookup returns CDR1 SNHLY and CDR2 FYNNEI. The CDR3 sequence is 14 residues long. Trimming left V 4 bases short and J 0 bases short, with 9 bases between. The CDR3, as DNA: TGTGCCAGCAGTGGAGTCTTCCTGAACACTGAAGCTTTCTTT. It codes for CASSGVFLNTEAFF.

In its sample, this clonotype was seen many times. The rearrangement links TRBV18 to TRBJ1-1; D is possibly TRBD1 (6 bases). This CDR3 has 14 amino acids. V was cut by 6 bases and J by 3 bases, with 14 bases left in between. CDR1 is KGHSH, CDR2 LQKENI, per germline. In DNA, the CDR3 is TGTGCCAGCTCGTCAGACAGGAGGTACACTGAAGCTTTCTTT. Amino acids: CASSSDRRYTEAFF.

This clonotype was counted between two and nine times. V is TRBV12-3 or TRBV12-4 and J is TRBJ1-2; 10 nucleotides align to TRBD1. V lost 4 bases to trimming and J lost 7 bases; unmatched junction nucleotides: 3. The CDR3 totals 13 residues. The CDR3 DNA reads as TGTGCCAGCAGTTCGGACAGGGGGTCTGGCTACACCTTC. Translating gives CASSSDRGSGYTF.

This clonotype was picked up many times. The rearrangement joins TRBV3-1 to TRBJ1-1; a weak D match, TRBD1 (6 bases). Per germline, CDR1 LGHDT and CDR2 YNNKEL (reference sequence). Deletions cut 1 base from V and 7 bases from J, with 13 bases between. The CDR3 runs 14 residues. The CDR3 protein is CASSQGGLGGEAFF. In nucleotides, the CDR3 is TGTGCCAGCAGCCAAGGGGGGCTCGGCGGTGAAGCTTTCTTT.

This chain joins TRBV7-2 and TRBJ2-5; a possible D gene is TRBD2 (6 bases). The germline gives CDR1 SGHTA, CDR2 FQGNSA. Trimming stripped 3 bases from V and 2 bases from J, with 16 bases between. The CDR3 covers 16 residues. This CDR3 reads CASSLAAGRGQETQYF. CDR3 bases: TGTGCCAGCAGCTTGGCGGCGGGGCGGGGTCAAGAGACCCAGTACTTC.

This clonotype occurred many times. The chain joins TRBV6-6 to TRBJ1-1; a possible D gene is TRBD1 (6 bases). CDR3 length: 16 residues. V was shortened by 0 bases and J by 2 bases, with 13 bases between the two germline ends. In germline, CDR1 is MNHNY, CDR2 SVGAGI (reference sequence). The DNA of the CDR3 is TGTGCCAGCAGTTACTCGACCATCAGGGGAAACACTGAAGCTTTCTTT. Translation: CASSYSTIRGNTEAFF.

This clonotype came up many times. One end of the junction does not line up with germline, which may come from a read error. The chain couples TRBV18 to TRBJ1-1; 12 bases match TRBD1. The germline gives CDR1 KGHSH, CDR2 LQKENI. CDR3 length: 16 residues. CDR3 DNA sequence: TGCGCCAGCAGCCCCGGGACAGGGGGCGTGAACACTGAAGCTTTCTTT. It yields the protein CASSPGTGGVNTEAFF.

This clonotype was observed many times. V gene TRBV5-4 combines with J gene TRBJ2-7, with 9 bases aligning to TRBD2. The V and J ends lost 4 bases and 6 bases, in that order; junction bases with no gene match: 5. The CDR3 totals 13 residues. Germline V gene data show CDR1 as SGHNT and CDR2 as YYREEE (reference sequence). For the CDR3, the DNA is TGTGCCAGCAGCATGGGACTAGCATTCGAGCAGTACTTC. Protein product: CASSMGLAFEQYF.

The rearrangement uses TRBV19 and TRBJ2-7; 10 bases are a match to TRBD1. Germline CDR1 LNHDA, CDR2 SQIVND (reference sequence). The CDR3 is 17 amino acids. Germline trimming cut 4 bases from V and 3 bases from J; bases unmatched to any gene: 12. CDR3 nucleotides: TGTGCCAGTAGTACCCCTGCGGGACAGGGGTCTGACTACGAGCAGTACTTC. Amino acids: CASSTPAGQGSDYEQYF.

This clonotype was seen at least ten times. This CDR3 is CASTSGQGRETQYF. The DNA of the CDR3 is TGTGCCAGCACGTCGGGACAGGGCAGAGAGACCCAGTACTTC. This sequence joins TRBV5-6 and TRBJ2-5; 9 positions match TRBD1. Germline lookup yields CDR1 SGHDT and CDR2 YYEEEE. The CDR3 sequence is 14 residues long. V lost 6 bases to trimming and J lost 4 bases; unmatched junction nucleotides: 7.

The genes are TRBV10-3 and TRBJ1-4; 8 nucleotides align to TRBD1. The CDR3 spans 15 residues. The trim removed 10 bases at V and 6 bases at J, leaving 13 bases unmatched. The germline gives CDR1 ENHRY, CDR2 SYGVKD. Here the CDR3 reads CATWTGREVDEKLFF. The CDR3 DNA reads TGTGCCACCTGGACAGGGCGAGAAGTCGATGAAAAACTGTTTTTT.